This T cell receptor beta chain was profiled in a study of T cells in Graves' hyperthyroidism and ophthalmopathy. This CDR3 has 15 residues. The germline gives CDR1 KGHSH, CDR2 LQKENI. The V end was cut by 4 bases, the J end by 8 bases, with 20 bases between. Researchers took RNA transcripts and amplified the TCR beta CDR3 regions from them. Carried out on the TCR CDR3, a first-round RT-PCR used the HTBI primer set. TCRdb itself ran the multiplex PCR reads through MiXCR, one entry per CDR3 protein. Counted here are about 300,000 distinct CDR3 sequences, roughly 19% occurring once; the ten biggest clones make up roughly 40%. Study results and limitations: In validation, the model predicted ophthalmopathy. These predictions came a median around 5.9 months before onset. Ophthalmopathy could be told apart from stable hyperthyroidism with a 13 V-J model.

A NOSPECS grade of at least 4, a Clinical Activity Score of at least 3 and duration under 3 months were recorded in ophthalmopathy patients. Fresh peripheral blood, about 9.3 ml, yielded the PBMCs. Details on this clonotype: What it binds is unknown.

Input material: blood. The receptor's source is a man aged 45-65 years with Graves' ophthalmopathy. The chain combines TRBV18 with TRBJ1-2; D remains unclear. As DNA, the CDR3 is TGTGCCAGCTCACTCGGCCCGAGCCCCGACGGGGGCTACACCTTC. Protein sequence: CASSLGPSPDGGYTF.